Sequencing of this T cell receptor beta chain was carried out in a study of long-term antiretroviral therapy in people with HIV. The study, taken as a whole, reports: Compared with controls, HIV repertoires showed narrower CDR3 length ranges.

The cryopreserved samples used held roughly 0.95-10 million PBMC prior to extraction of DNA. This clone was seen only a few times. The antigen is undetermined. Germline V lookup: CDR1 MDHEN, CDR2 SYDVKM. The CDR3 has 10 amino acids. V lost 7 bases, J lost 6 bases, and 6 bases lay in between. Survey-level resolution applied to immunoSEQ assay v3.0. TCRdb's copy holds only in-frame clones and misses some; the assay was immunoSEQ multiplex PCR. The sample has 30,000 or so clones; roughly 74% are singletons. Sequences were derived from unsorted PBMCs, sampled 3 years after starting antiretroviral therapy. The chain couples TRBV28 to TRBJ1-2; TRBD1 is a possible D gene (5 bases). The receptor comes from a man between 50 and 59 years old with HIV. The CDR3 region has the DNA TGTGCCAGCACAGGGCATGGCTACACCTTC. This sequence encodes CASTGHGYTF.